The 10 T cell receptor beta chains below come from one sample, sequenced in a study of T cell repertoires in cytomegalovirus infection. TCRdb reanalysed the reads using MiXCR and keeps one entry per CDR3 protein. The sample has about 530,000 distinct CDR3 sequences, 26% seen once. The sample taken for sequencing was PBMCs. The receptors stem from a human donor in good health (CMV status not recorded). Some clones in this sample may be carry-over from other donors' samples.

This clonotype was counted at least ten times. The J gene is TRBJ2-3, the V gene TRBV7-2; 7 nucleotides line up with TRBD1. The junction had 4 bases not matched to a gene; V was cut back by 5 bases and J by 5 bases. CDR3 size: 13 residues. From germline, CDR1 is SGHTA and CDR2 FQGNSA. The CDR3 DNA follows: TGTGCCAGCAGCACAGGGGCGGTAGATACGCAGTATTTT. Its translation is CASSTGAVDTQYF. Based on the CDR3 plus reference TRBV7-2 and TRBJ2-3, the full variable domain is GAGVSQSPSNKVTEKGKDVELRCDPISGHTALYWYRQSLGQGLEFLIYFQGNSAPDKSGLPSDRFSAERTGGSVSTLTIQRTQQEDSAVYLCASSTGAVDTQYFGPGTRLTVL.

The J gene is TRBJ1-1, the V gene TRBV7-2; D may be TRBD1 (6 bases). V shed 1 base and J shed 11 bases, with 17 bases lying between them. This CDR3 spans 14 amino acids. CDR1 is SGHTA, CDR2 FQGNSA, per germline. The DNA for the CDR3 is TGTGCCAGCAGCTTAGGATGGGGTGCAGGGGAGGCTTTCTTT. This sequence encodes CASSLGWGAGEAFF.

This clonotype has more than one count but fewer than ten. The gene calls are TRBV7-9 and TRBJ1-2, with D maybe TRBD1 (5 bases). This CDR3 is built from 15 residues. The V end lost 4 bases, the J end lost 8 bases, and 20 bases lay between the germline ends. Germline V gene sequence: CDR1 SEHNR, CDR2 FQNEAQ (reference sequence). CDR3 region: CASSSTDRDPLGYTF. In nucleotides, the CDR3 is TGTGCCAGCAGCTCCACTGACCGGGACCCTTTAGGCTACACCTTC.

V and J are TRBV19 and TRBJ2-6; D is possibly TRBD2 (5 bases). CDR3 length equals 15 residues. V lost 4 bases and J 2 bases, leaving 9 bases between the germline ends. CDR1 and CDR2 from the germline V gene are LNHDA and SQIVND (reference sequence). The CDR3 spells CASSRLGAGANVLTF. The CDR3 DNA is TGTGCCAGTAGTAGGTTGGGAGCTGGGGCCAACGTCCTGACTTTC.

The rearrangement links TRBV2 to TRBJ2-3, with TRBD2 identical over 7 bases. Germline V gives CDR1 SNHLY, CDR2 FYNNEI. After removal of 4 bases from V and 2 bases from J, the junction contained 9 bases not matched to a gene. CDR3 length: 16 residues. CDR3 sequence (DNA): TGTGCCAGCAGTGGGGGCCTAGCGGCAACCACAGATACGCAGTATTTT. Translating it yields CASSGGLAATTDTQYF.

CDR3 loop: CASSFSHQSDEQFF. As DNA, the CDR3 is TGTGCCAGCAGTTTTTCCCACCAGTCGGATGAGCAGTTCTTC. V and J are TRBV12-3 or TRBV12-4 and TRBJ2-1; D is undetermined. The CDR3 has 14 amino acids. V was pared by 3 bases and J by 8 bases, with 14 bases between.

The sample holds a few counts of this clonotype. The CDR3 loop is CSAPSSGATETQYF. As DNA, the CDR3 is TGCAGTGCCCCCTCATCTGGGGCGACCGAGACCCAGTACTTC. This chain uses TRBV20-1 with TRBJ2-5, with TRBD1 as a possible D gene (5 bases). This CDR3 region has 14 residues. Germline loops: CDR1 DFQATT, CDR2 SNEGSKA (reference sequence). The V end was cut by 6 bases, the J end by 5 bases, with 19 bases between.

V is TRBV7-2 and J is TRBJ2-1; D remains ambiguous. This CDR3 has 14 amino acids. V was trimmed by 4 bases and J by 6 bases, leaving 13 bases between them. Germline assignment: CDR1 SGHTA and CDR2 FQGNSA. The CDR3 protein is CASSSASVINEQFF. The CDR3 nucleotides are TGTGCCAGCAGCTCTGCTTCTGTAATCAATGAGCAGTTCTTC. Full variable domain (rest looked up from reference TRBV7-2 and TRBJ2-1): GAGVSQSPSNKVTEKGKDVELRCDPISGHTALYWYRQSLGQGLEFLIYFQGNSAPDKSGLPSDRFSAERTGGSVSTLTIQRTQQEDSAVYLCASSSASVINEQFFGPGTRLTVL.

The rearrangement joins TRBV11-2 to TRBJ2-2; D may be TRBD1 (6 bases). The ends were cut back, 6 bases at V and 0 bases at J, with 14 bases in the middle. Germline CDR1 is SGHAT and CDR2 is FQNNGV. The CDR3 loop spans 16 amino acids. In DNA form, the CDR3 reads TGTGCCAGCAGTCCGACAGGACAAGCGAACACCGGGGAGCTGTTTTTT. This gives the protein CASSPTGQANTGELFF. The whole variable domain, remainder taken from reference TRBV11-2 and TRBJ2-2, is EAGVAQSPRYKIIEKRQSVAFWCNPISGHATLYWYQQILGQGPKLLIQFQNNGVVDDSQLPKDRFSAERLKGVDSTLKIQPAKLEDSAVYLCASSPTGQANTGELFFGEGSRLTVL.

Only a few counts were recorded for this clonotype. The chain is built from TRBV5-6 and TRBJ2-3, with TRBD2 matching over 7 bases. Germline assignment: CDR1 SGHDT and CDR2 YYEEEE. The junction had 3 bases not matched to a gene; V was cut back by 0 bases and J by 2 bases. The CDR3 has 15 amino acids. Written as DNA, the CDR3 is TGTGCCAGCAGCTTGGTCCTAGCGGTCACAGATACGCAGTATTTT. This gives the protein CASSLVLAVTDTQYF.